This TCR beta chain was sequenced for a study of T cell changes during pregnancy in multiple sclerosis. Unmatched junction bases numbered 15, after V lost 0 bases and J lost 6 bases. The CDR3 is made up of 20 amino acids. Germline CDR1 is SGHVS and CDR2 is FNYEAQ. Using immunoSEQ multiplex PCR, the repertoire was profiled, and TCRdb retains in-frame clones only, with some absent. The profile covers roughly 90,000 clones, with approximately 92% appearing a single time and 3.5% to 4.5% taken by the ten largest. Source: peripheral blood, taken in the first trimester of pregnancy. This sequence joins TRBV7-6 and TRBJ2-1; 12 bases are shared with TRBD2. The receptor's source is a female donor with multiple sclerosis, enrolled in a pregnancy study. CDR3 protein: CASSLAELAGGFAKGNEQFF. The CDR3 DNA follows: TGTGCCAGCAGCTTAGCTGAACTAGCGGGGGGTTTCGCGAAAGGCAATGAGCAGTTCTTC.